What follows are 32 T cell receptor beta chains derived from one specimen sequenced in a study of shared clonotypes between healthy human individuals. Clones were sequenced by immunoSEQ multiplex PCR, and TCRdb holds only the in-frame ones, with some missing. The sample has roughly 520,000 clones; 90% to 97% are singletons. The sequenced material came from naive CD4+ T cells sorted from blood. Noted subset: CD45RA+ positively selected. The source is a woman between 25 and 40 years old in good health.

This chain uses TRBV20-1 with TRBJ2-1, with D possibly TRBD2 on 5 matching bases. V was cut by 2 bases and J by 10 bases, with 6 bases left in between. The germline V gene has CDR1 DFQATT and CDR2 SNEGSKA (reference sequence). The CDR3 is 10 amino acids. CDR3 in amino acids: CSARREEQFF. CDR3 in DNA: TGCAGTGCTAGAAGGGAGGAGCAGTTCTTC.

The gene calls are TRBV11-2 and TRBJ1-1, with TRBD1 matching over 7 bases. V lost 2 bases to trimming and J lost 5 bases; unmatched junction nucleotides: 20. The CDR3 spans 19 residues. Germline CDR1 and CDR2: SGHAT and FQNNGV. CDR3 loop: CASSLTPLQGWPSKTEAFF. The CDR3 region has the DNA TGTGCCAGCAGCTTAACGCCGCTACAGGGGTGGCCATCGAAAACTGAAGCTTTCTTT.

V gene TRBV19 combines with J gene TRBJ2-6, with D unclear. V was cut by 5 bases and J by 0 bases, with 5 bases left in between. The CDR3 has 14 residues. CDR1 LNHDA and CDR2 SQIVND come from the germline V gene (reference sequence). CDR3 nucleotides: TGTGCCAGTAGTCAGAGCTCTGGGGCCAACGTCCTGACTTTC. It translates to CASSQSSGANVLTF.

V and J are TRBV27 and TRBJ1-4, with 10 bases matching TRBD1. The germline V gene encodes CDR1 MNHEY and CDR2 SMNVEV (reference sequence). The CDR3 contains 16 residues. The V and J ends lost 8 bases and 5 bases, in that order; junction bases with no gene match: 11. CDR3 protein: CASGRPPGQGNEKLFF. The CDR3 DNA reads TGTGCCAGCGGACGTCCGCCGGGACAGGGGAATGAAAAACTGTTTTTT.

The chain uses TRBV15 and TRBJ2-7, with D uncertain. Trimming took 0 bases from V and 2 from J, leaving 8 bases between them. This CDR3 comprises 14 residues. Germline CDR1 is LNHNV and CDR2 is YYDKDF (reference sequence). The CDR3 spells CATSRETGPYEQYF. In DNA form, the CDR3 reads TGTGCCACCAGCAGAGAGACTGGTCCCTACGAGCAGTACTTC.

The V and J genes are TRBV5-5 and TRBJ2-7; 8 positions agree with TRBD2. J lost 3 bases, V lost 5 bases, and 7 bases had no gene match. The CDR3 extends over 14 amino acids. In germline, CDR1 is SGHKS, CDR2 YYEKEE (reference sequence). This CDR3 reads CASRGSGRNYEQYF. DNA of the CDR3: TGTGCCAGCAGGGGGAGCGGGAGAAACTACGAGCAGTACTTC.

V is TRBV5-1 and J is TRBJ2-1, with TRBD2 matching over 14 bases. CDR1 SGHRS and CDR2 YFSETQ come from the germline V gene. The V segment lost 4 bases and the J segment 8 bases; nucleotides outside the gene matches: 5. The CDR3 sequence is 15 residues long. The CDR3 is CASSRGLAGVDEQFF. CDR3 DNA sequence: TGCGCCAGCAGCAGGGGACTAGCGGGAGTAGATGAGCAGTTCTTC.

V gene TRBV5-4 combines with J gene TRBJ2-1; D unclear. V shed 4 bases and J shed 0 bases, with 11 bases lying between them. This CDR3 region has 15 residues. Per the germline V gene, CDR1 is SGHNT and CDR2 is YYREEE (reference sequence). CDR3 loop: CASSPDASSYNEQFF. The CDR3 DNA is TGTGCCAGCAGCCCGGACGCGAGCTCCTACAATGAGCAGTTCTTC.

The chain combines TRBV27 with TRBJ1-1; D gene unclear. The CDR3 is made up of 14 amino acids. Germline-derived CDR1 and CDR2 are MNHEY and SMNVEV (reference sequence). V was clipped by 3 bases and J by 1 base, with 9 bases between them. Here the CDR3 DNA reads TGTGCCAGCAGTTTGAGGGCCCCGAACACTGAAGCTTTCTTT. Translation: CASSLRAPNTEAFF.

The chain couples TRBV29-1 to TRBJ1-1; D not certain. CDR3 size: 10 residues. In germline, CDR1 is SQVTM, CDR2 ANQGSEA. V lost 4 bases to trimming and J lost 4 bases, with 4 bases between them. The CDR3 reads CSVVGTEAFF. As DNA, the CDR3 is TGCAGCGTTGTTGGCACTGAAGCTTTCTTT. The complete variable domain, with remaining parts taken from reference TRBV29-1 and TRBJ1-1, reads SAVISQKPSRDICQRGTSLTIQCQVDSQVTMMFWYRQQPGQSLTLIATANQGSEATYESGFVIDKFPISRPNLTFSTLTVSNMSPEDSSIYLCSVVGTEAFFGQGTRLTVV.

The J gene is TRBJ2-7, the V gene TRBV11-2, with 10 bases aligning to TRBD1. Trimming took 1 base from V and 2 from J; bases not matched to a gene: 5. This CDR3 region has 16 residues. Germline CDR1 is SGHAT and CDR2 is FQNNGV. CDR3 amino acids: CASSLGRGTGAYEQYF. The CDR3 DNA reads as TGTGCCAGCAGCTTAGGGAGGGGGACAGGGGCCTACGAGCAGTACTTC.

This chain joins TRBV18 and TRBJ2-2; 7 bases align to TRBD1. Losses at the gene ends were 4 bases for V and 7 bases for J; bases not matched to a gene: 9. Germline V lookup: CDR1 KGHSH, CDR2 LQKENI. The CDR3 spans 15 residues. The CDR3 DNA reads TGTGCCAGCTCACTAGAGACAGGGCGGATCGGGGAGCTGTTTTTT. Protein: CASSLETGRIGELFF. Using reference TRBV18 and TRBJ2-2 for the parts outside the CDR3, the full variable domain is NAGVMQNPRHLVRRRGQEARLRCSPMKGHSHVYWYRQLPEEGLKFMVYLQKENIIDESGMPKERFSAEFPKEGPSILRIQQVVRGDSAAYFCASSLETGRIGELFFGEGSRLTVL.

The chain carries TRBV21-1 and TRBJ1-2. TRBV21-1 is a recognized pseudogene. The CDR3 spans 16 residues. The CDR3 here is CASSIPPLWGNYGYTF. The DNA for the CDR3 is TGTGCCAGCAGCATCCCCCCTCTCTGGGGGAACTATGGCTACACCTTC.

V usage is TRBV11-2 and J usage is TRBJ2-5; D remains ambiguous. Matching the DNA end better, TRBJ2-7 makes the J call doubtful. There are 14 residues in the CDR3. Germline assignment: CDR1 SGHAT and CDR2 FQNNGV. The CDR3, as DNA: TGTGCCAGCAGCTTGGAACGGGTCTCCTACGAGCAGTACTTC. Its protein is CASSLERVSYEQYF.

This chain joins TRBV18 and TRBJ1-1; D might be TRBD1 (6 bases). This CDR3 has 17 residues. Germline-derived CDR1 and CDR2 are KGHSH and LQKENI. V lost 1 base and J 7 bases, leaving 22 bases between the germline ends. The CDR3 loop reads CASSPLYTGTRRSEAFF. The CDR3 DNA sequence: TGTGCCAGCTCACCACTTTACACGGGGACAAGACGGAGTGAAGCTTTCTTT. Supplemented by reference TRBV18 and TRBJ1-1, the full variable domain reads NAGVMQNPRHLVRRRGQEARLRCSPMKGHSHVYWYRQLPEEGLKFMVYLQKENIIDESGMPKERFSAEFPKEGPSILRIQQVVRGDSAAYFCASSPLYTGTRRSEAFFGQGTRLTVV.

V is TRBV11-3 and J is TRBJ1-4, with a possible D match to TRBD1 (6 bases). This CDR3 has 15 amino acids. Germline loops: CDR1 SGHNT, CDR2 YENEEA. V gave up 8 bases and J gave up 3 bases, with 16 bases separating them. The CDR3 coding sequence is TGTGCCAGCCCTCAGCCGGGGGCTCCTAATGAAAAACTGTTTTTT. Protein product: CASPQPGAPNEKLFF.

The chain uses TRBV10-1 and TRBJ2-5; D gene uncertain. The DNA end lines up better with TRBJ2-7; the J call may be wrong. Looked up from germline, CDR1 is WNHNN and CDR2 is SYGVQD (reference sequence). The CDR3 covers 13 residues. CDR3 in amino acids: CASSGPITYEQYF. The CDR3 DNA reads TGCGCCAGCAGTGGTCCGATAACCTACGAGCAGTACTTC.

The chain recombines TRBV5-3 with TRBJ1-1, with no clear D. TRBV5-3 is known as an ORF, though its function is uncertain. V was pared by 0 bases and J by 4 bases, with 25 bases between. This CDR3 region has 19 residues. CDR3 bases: TGTGCCAGAAGCTTGGCCGGGCAGGACCAAAAGGACCCCCCCACTGAAGCTTTCTTT. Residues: CARSLAGQDQKDPPTEAFF.

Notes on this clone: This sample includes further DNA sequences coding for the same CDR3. Here the CDR3 reads CASSLSGSSYNEQFF. The CDR3 nucleotides read TGTGCCAGCAGTTTATCCGGGAGCTCCTACAATGAGCAGTTCTTC. The rearrangement links TRBV28 to TRBJ2-1; D possibly corresponds to TRBD2 (6 bases). The CDR3 covers 15 residues. Trimming removed 1 base at V and 0 bases at J, with 7 bases between. Per germline, CDR1 MDHEN and CDR2 SYDVKM.

The CDR3 here is CASSIDKGLGYGYTF. In DNA, the CDR3 is TGTGCCAGTAGTATAGATAAGGGTTTGGGCTATGGCTACACCTTC. V gene TRBV19 combines with J gene TRBJ1-2; no definite D call. Germline V gene sequence: CDR1 LNHDA, CDR2 SQIVND (reference sequence). There are 15 residues in the CDR3. Deletions cut 0 bases from V and 4 bases from J, with 12 bases between.

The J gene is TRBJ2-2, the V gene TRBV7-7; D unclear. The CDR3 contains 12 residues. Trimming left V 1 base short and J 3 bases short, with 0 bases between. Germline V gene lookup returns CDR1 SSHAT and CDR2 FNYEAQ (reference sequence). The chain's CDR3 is CASSLDTGELFF. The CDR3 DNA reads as TGTGCCAGCAGCTTAGACACCGGGGAGCTGTTTTTT.

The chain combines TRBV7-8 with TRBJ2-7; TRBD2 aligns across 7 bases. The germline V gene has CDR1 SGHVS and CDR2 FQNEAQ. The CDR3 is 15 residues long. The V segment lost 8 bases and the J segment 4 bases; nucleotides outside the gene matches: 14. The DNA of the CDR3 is TGTGCCAGCGCGGCAGGCACGGGAGGAAGATACGAGCAGTACTTC. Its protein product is CASAAGTGGRYEQYF.

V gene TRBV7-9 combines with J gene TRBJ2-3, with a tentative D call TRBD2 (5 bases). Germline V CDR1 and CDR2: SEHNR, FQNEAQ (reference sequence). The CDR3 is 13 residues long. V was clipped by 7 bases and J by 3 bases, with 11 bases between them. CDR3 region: CASTRTGTDTQYF. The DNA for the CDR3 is TGTGCCAGCACCCGAACGGGGACAGATACGCAGTATTTT. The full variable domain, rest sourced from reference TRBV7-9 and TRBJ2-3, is DTGVSQNPRHKITKRGQNVTFRCDPISEHNRLYWYRQTLGQGPEFLTYFQNEAQLEKSRLLSDRFSAERPKGSFSTLEIQRTEQGDSAMYLCASTRTGTDTQYFGPGTRLTVL.

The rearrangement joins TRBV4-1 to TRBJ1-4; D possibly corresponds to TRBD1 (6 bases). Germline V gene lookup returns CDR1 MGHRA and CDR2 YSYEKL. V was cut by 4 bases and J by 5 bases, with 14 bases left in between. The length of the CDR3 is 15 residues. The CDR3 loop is CASSPQQGWNEKLFF. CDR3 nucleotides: TGCGCCAGCAGCCCACAACAGGGATGGAATGAAAAACTGTTTTTT.

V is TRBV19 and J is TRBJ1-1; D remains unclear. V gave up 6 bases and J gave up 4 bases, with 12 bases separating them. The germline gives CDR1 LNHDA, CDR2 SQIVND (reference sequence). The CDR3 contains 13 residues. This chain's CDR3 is CASRATAATEAFF. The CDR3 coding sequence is TGTGCCAGTAGGGCGACTGCGGCCACTGAAGCTTTCTTT.

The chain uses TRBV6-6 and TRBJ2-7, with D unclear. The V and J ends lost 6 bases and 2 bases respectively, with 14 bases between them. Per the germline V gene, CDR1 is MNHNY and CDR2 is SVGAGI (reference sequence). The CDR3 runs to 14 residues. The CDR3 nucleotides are TGTGCCAGCAGCCGACTGCCTGGGGCCTACGAGCAGTACTTC. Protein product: CASSRLPGAYEQYF.

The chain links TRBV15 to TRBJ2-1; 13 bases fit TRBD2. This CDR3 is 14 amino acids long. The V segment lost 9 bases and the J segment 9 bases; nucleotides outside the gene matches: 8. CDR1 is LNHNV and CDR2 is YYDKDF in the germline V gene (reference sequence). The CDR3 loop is CATSYRTSGSEQFF. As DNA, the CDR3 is TGTGCCACAAGTTACCGGACTAGCGGGAGTGAGCAGTTCTTC.

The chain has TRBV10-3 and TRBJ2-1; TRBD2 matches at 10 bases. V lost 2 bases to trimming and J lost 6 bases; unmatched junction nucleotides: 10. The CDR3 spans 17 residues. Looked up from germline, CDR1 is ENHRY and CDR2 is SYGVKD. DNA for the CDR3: TGTGCCATCAGTGAGCGTCTAGCGGGAGCCGCTGGCAATGAGCAGTTCTTC. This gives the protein CAISERLAGAAGNEQFF.

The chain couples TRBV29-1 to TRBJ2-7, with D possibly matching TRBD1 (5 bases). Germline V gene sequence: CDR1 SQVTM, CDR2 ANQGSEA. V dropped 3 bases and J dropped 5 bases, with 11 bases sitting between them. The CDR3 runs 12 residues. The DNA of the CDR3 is TGCAGCGTTGACCTTGGGGCGAACGAGCAGTACTTC. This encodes CSVDLGANEQYF.

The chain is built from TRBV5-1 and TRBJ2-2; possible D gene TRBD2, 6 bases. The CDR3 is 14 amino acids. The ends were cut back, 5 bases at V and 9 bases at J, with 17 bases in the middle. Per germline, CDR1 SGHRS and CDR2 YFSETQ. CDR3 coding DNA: TGCGCCAGCAGACCGGGACTCCAGAAGCGGGAGCTGTTTTTT. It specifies CASRPGLQKRELFF. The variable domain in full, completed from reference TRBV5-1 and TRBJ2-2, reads KAGVTQTPRYLIKTRGQQVTLSCSPISGHRSVSWYQQTPGQGLQFLFEYFSETQRNKGNFPGRFSGRQFSNSRSEMNVSTLELGDSALYLCASRPGLQKRELFFGEGSRLTVL.

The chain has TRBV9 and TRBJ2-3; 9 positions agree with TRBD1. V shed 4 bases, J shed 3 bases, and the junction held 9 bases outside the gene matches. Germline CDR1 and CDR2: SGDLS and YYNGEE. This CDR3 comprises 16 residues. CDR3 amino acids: CASSRYWDRVTDTQYF. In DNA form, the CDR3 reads TGTGCCAGCAGCCGCTACTGGGACAGGGTAACAGATACGCAGTATTTT.

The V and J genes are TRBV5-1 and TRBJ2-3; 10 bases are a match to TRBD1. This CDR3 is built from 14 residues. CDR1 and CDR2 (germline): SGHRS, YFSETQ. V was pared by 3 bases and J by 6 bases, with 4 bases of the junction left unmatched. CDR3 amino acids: CASSSDRGADTQYF. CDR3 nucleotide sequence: TGCGCCAGCAGCTCGGACAGGGGGGCGGATACGCAGTATTTT.